Listed here is a single TCR beta chain. Only in-frame clones appear in the TCRdb table, and some are missing; sequencing was by immunoSEQ multiplex PCR. Of tens of thousands of clones in the sample, 93% were seen once. The data are from a study of T cell changes during pregnancy in multiple sclerosis. CDR3 length: 14 amino acids. Germline assignment: CDR1 SGHVS and CDR2 FNYEAQ. V was clipped by 10 bases and J by 2 bases; unmatched bases: 8. This chain links TRBV7-6 with TRBJ2-3, with 8 bases identical to TRBD2. Sample: peripheral blood, taken after pregnancy. The source is a female donor with multiple sclerosis, enrolled in a pregnancy study. DNA for the CDR3: TGTGCCACGGGGGGACTAGAGGACACAGATACGCAGTATTTT. Translated: CATGGLEDTDTQYF.